These 11 T cell receptor beta chains came from one sample sequenced in a study of blood T cell repertoires in COVID-19. Clones were sequenced by immunoSEQ multiplex PCR, and TCRdb holds only the in-frame ones, with some missing. The sample has about 81,000 clones; roughly 82% are singletons. Specimen: peripheral blood. The receptors originated from a human donor in a cohort sampled during active COVID-19.

V is TRBV7-9 and J is TRBJ2-6; no definite D call. Germline-derived CDR1 and CDR2 are SEHNR and FQNEAQ (reference sequence). The CDR3 length is 16 residues. Trimming cost V 8 bases and J 1 base, with 15 bases left between them. In nucleotides, the CDR3 is TGTGCCAGCTTCCCCACCCCCGCGTCTGGGGCCAACGTCCTGACTTTC. It specifies CASFPTPASGANVLTF.

The CDR3 DNA sequence: TGTGCCAGCAGTCGGACGACTAGCGGGGGCTACAATGAGCAGTTCTTC. Its protein product is CASSRTTSGGYNEQFF. V usage is TRBV4-2 and J usage is TRBJ2-1; 12 bases fit TRBD2. This CDR3 spans 16 amino acids. The trim removed 6 bases at V and 3 bases at J, leaving 6 bases unmatched. Per the germline V gene, CDR1 is LGHNA and CDR2 is YNFKEQ.

This clone was counted a few times. The chain is built from TRBV3-1 (or the pseudogene TRBV3-2) and TRBJ2-7; maybe TRBD1 (5 bases). Looked up from germline, CDR1 is LGHDT and CDR2 is YNNKEL (reference sequence). This CDR3 is built from 15 residues. V was shortened by 0 bases and J by 3 bases, with 12 bases between the two germline ends. The CDR3 sequence: CASSQDRRGYYEQYF. In nucleotides, the CDR3 is TGTGCCAGCAGCCAAGATCGAAGGGGCTACTACGAGCAGTACTTC.

The gene calls are TRBV19 and TRBJ2-2; a possible D gene is TRBD2 (5 bases). The CDR3 contains 15 residues. V was trimmed by 3 bases and J by 3 bases, leaving 11 bases between them. Germline V CDR1 and CDR2: LNHDA, SQIVND (reference sequence). In DNA, the CDR3 is TGTGCCAGTAGTATGCCTAGCAGGTACACCGGGGAGCTGTTTTTT. Its protein is CASSMPSRYTGELFF.

The chain carries TRBV19 and TRBJ1-3, with 9 bases lining up with TRBD1. This CDR3 spans 17 amino acids. The V and J ends lost 6 bases and 2 bases, in that order; junction bases with no gene match: 11. Germline CDR1 is LNHDA and CDR2 is SQIVND (reference sequence). This chain's CDR3 is CASRDRGEVLAGNTIYF. CDR3 sequence (DNA): TGTGCCAGTAGGGACAGGGGTGAAGTTTTGGCTGGAAACACCATATATTTT.

V gene TRBV5-1 combines with J gene TRBJ1-2; possibly TRBD1 for D (6 bases). Germline CDR1 is SGHRS and CDR2 is YFSETQ. Trimming took 0 bases from V and 4 from J, leaving 10 bases between them. The CDR3 has 14 amino acids. In DNA form, the CDR3 reads TGCGCCAGCAGCTTGGGGGACAAACGCTATGGCTACACCTTC. Its protein product is CASSLGDKRYGYTF.

In DNA form, the CDR3 reads TGTGCCAGCGACGGGAAGAACACCGGGGAGCTGTTTTTT. It yields the protein CASDGKNTGELFF. The chain employs TRBV12-3 or TRBV12-4 and TRBJ2-2; D possibly corresponds to TRBD2 (5 bases). This CDR3 region has 13 residues. Trimming stripped 8 bases from V and 1 base from J, with 8 bases between.

The chain joins TRBV2 to TRBJ2-2; 7 bases fit TRBD1. V shed 2 bases and J 6 bases; nucleotides not matched to a gene: 9. This CDR3 contains 16 residues. Germline V gene lookup returns CDR1 SNHLY and CDR2 FYNNEI. This chain's CDR3 is CASSELDRVFSGELFF. As DNA, the CDR3 is TGTGCCAGCAGTGAATTAGACAGGGTCTTCTCCGGGGAGCTGTTTTTT. The entire variable domain, with the rest obtained from reference TRBV2 and TRBJ2-2, is as follows: EPEVTQTPSHQVTQMGQEVILRCVPISNHLYFYWYRQILGQKVEFLVSFYNNEISEKSEIFDDQFSVERPDGSNFTLKIRSTKLEDSAMYFCASSELDRVFSGELFFGEGSRLTVL.

The J gene is TRBJ2-1, the V gene TRBV5-1; maybe TRBD1 (6 bases). The CDR3 length is 15 residues. V was trimmed by 0 bases and J by 3 bases, leaving 10 bases between them. Germline CDR1 is SGHRS and CDR2 is YFSETQ. CDR3 residues: CASSLGQVYYNEQFF. The CDR3 DNA sequence: TGCGCCAGCAGCTTGGGACAGGTTTACTACAATGAGCAGTTCTTC.

The rearrangement joins TRBV3-1 (or the pseudogene TRBV3-2) to TRBJ1-2, with 7 bases identical to TRBD1. This CDR3 has 14 amino acids. Germline lookup yields CDR1 LGHDT and CDR2 YNNKEL (reference sequence). Trimming took 5 bases from V and 6 from J; bases not matched to a gene: 9. This CDR3 reads CASSSQNTGDGYTF. DNA of the CDR3: TGTGCCAGCAGCTCACAAAATACAGGGGATGGCTACACCTTC.

This rearrangement joins TRBV4-3 to TRBJ2-3; D is possibly TRBD2 (5 bases). The germline V gene has CDR1 LGHNA and CDR2 YSLEER. V was clipped by 0 bases and J by 0 bases, with 16 bases between them. CDR3 size: 18 residues. CDR3 nucleotide sequence: TGCGCCAGCAGCCAAGATCCCCAGGTTGGGAGTAGCACAGATACGCAGTATTTT. It is translated as CASSQDPQVGSSTDTQYF.